The present T cell receptor (beta chain) was sequenced within a study of beta chain features in type 1 diabetes. Study summary: Age, gender and cell yields were alike across patients and healthy donors.

This CDR3 contains 15 residues. V gave up 2 bases and J gave up 6 bases; unmatched junction bases: 7. Germline V gene data show CDR1 as GTSNPN and CDR2 as SVGIG (reference sequence). Study-level points and caveats: People with Type 1 diabetes carried modestly yet significantly shorter TCRB CDR3s in all four CD4+ subsets.

Isolated RNA was reverse transcribed in full, so expressed TCRB transcripts were sequenced. Here immunoSEQ multiplex PCR was the method, and the copy in TCRdb shows in-frame clones only, minus some. Of roughly 240,000 clones listed, approximately 24% were seen once; the top ten hold around 0.011%. Concerning this clone itself: Antigen unknown.

This receptor was taken from a woman in her thirties with type 1 diabetes. The chain is built from TRBV30 and TRBJ2-7; 13 nucleotides align to TRBD2. Sequencing input: naive CD4+ T cells from blood. In DNA, the CDR3 is TGTGCCTGGAGTTTAGGACTAGCGGGAGCTATCGAGCAGTACTTC. Protein product: CAWSLGLAGAIEQYF.